A single sample is the source of the 25 T cell receptor beta chains below, sequenced in a study of blood T cell repertoires in COVID-19. Here immunoSEQ multiplex PCR was the method, and the copy in TCRdb shows in-frame clones only, minus some. The data contain about 350,000 clones, roughly 86% of them singletons. Sequenced material: PBMCs or T cells enriched from blood (not recorded which). The origin of the receptors is a woman aged 25 to 39 who had been exposed to COVID-19.

The J gene is TRBJ2-7, the V gene TRBV6-1, with TRBD1 identical over 8 bases. CDR1 and CDR2 from the germline V gene are MNHNS and SASEGT. The V and J ends lost 4 bases and 3 bases, in that order; junction bases with no gene match: 5. The CDR3 runs to 14 residues. The CDR3 coding sequence is TGTGCCAGCAGTGTAGGACAGGGAGTCTACGAGCAGTACTTC. This translates into CASSVGQGVYEQYF.

The gene calls are TRBV3-1 (or the pseudogene TRBV3-2) and TRBJ2-4; TRBD1 matches at 8 bases. The V and J ends lost 4 bases and 9 bases, in that order; junction bases with no gene match: 5. In germline, CDR1 is LGHDT, CDR2 YNNKEL (reference sequence). This CDR3 comprises 13 residues. In DNA form, the CDR3 reads TGTGCCAGCAGCCTCGGACAGGGCCTCATTCAGTACTTC. Its protein product is CASSLGQGLIQYF.

The V call is TRBV12-5, the J call TRBJ1-4; 7 bases are a match to TRBD1. This CDR3 region has 14 residues. Germline V gives CDR1 LGHNT, CDR2 FRNRAP. The V segment lost 5 bases and the J segment 8 bases; nucleotides outside the gene matches: 8. CDR3 region: CASGPQGDQEKLFF. CDR3 coding DNA: TGTGCTAGTGGTCCCCAGGGGGACCAGGAAAAACTGTTTTTT.

V usage is TRBV14 and J usage is TRBJ2-2, with 8 bases that match TRBD1. V shed 2 bases, J shed 5 bases, and the junction held 7 bases outside the gene matches. The germline V gene encodes CDR1 SGHDN and CDR2 FVKESK. The CDR3 contains 16 residues. The CDR3 bases are TGTGCCAGCAGCCAAAACAGGGGGTGGAGAACCGGGGAGCTGTTTTTT. Protein product: CASSQNRGWRTGELFF. Variable domain in full (rest from reference TRBV14 and TRBJ2-2): EAGVTQFPSHSVIEKGQTVTLRCDPISGHDNLYWYRRVMGKEIKFLLHFVKESKQDESGMPNNRFLAERTGGTYSTLKVQPAELEDSGVYFCASSQNRGWRTGELFFGEGSRLTVL.

This clone was counted a single time. This sequence joins TRBV4-2 and TRBJ2-1; no clear D gene. CDR1 and CDR2 from the germline V gene are LGHNA and YNFKEQ. The CDR3 totals 16 residues. The V gene lost 0 bases and the J gene lost 3 bases, with 12 bases spanning the gap. Written as DNA, the CDR3 is TGTGCCAGCAGCCAAGAAACAGCCTTTAACTACAATGAGCAGTTCTTC. This codes for CASSQETAFNYNEQFF.

The chain combines TRBV29-1 with TRBJ2-1; 11 nucleotides agree with TRBD2. Germline V gives CDR1 SQVTM, CDR2 ANQGSEA. V lost 6 bases and J lost 7; bases outside the gene matches: 20. This CDR3 has 18 amino acids. CDR3 in DNA: TGCAGCGTGGGGGGACTGAGGTTAGCGGGAGGGATTGCTAATGAGCAGTTCTTC. Translation: CSVGGLRLAGGIANEQFF.

The chain combines TRBV11-2 with TRBJ2-1; the match to TRBD1 covers 11 bases. CDR1 SGHAT and CDR2 FQNNGV come from the germline V gene. This CDR3 is 15 amino acids long. V trimming: 3 bases; J trimming: 7 bases; junction bases outside the gene matches: 5. The CDR3 nucleotides are TGTGCCAGCAGCTTCGGACAGGGGGCAGTAAATGAGCAGTTCTTC. This encodes CASSFGQGAVNEQFF.

V and J are TRBV28 and TRBJ1-2; no definite D call. The germline V and J ends were trimmed by 4 bases and 10 bases, with 13 bases remaining between them. From germline, CDR1 is MDHEN and CDR2 SYDVKM. This CDR3 comprises 12 residues. CDR3 sequence (DNA): TGTGCCAGCAGTTCCTCCCTAGAGTTCTACACCTTC. It translates to CASSSSLEFYTF.

The J gene is TRBJ1-6, the V gene TRBV5-5; D not resolved. Germline CDR1 is SGHKS and CDR2 is YYEKEE (reference sequence). The ends were cut back, 0 bases at V and 5 bases at J, with 9 bases in the middle. The CDR3 is made up of 15 amino acids. The CDR3 protein is CASSLVGEDNSPLHF. DNA of the CDR3: TGTGCCAGCAGCTTGGTCGGGGAGGATAATTCACCCCTCCACTTT.

The V gene is TRBV11-3, the J gene TRBJ1-3; 7 bases map to TRBD1. Germline V gene lookup returns CDR1 SGHNT and CDR2 YENEEA. CDR3 size: 17 residues. After removal of 3 bases from V and 2 bases from J, the junction contained 10 bases not matched to a gene. The CDR3 sequence: CASSLGRPTGAGNTIYF. The CDR3 DNA sequence: TGTGCCAGCAGCTTGGGCCGACCAACAGGGGCTGGAAACACCATATATTTT.

The V and J genes are TRBV28 and TRBJ1-1; 7 positions match TRBD1. The ends lost 4 bases at V and 0 bases at J; junction bases unmatched: 8. Germline CDR1 MDHEN, CDR2 SYDVKM. This CDR3 region has 16 residues. In nucleotides, the CDR3 is TGTGCCAGCAGTTACAGGGGACCCCTCATGAACACTGAAGCTTTCTTT. This sequence encodes CASSYRGPLMNTEAFF.

This clone has just one count. The chain has TRBV10-3 and TRBJ2-2; TRBD2 matches at 10 bases. V dropped 10 bases and J dropped 2; count of bases not matched to a gene: 7. The CDR3 runs to 15 residues. Germline CDR1 ENHRY, CDR2 SYGVKD. CDR3 nucleotides: TGTGCCACCGTAGGGACTAGCGTAAACACCGGGGAGCTGTTTTTT. This codes for CATVGTSVNTGELFF.

The rearrangement uses TRBV3-1 (or the pseudogene TRBV3-2) and TRBJ1-2, with 8 bases matching TRBD1. V dropped 7 bases and J dropped 3; count of bases not matched to a gene: 7. The CDR3 runs 14 residues. Germline V gene data show CDR1 as LGHDT and CDR2 as YNNKEL (reference sequence). CDR3 in amino acids: CASTLRQGYYGYTF. For the CDR3, the DNA is TGTGCCAGCACTCTACGACAGGGGTACTATGGCTACACCTTC.

The chain combines TRBV18 with TRBJ2-1; 9 nucleotides match TRBD1. Germline values: CDR1 KGHSH, CDR2 LQKENI. With 1 base clipped from V and 8 bases from J, the junction kept 3 bases outside the gene matches. The CDR3 contains 14 residues. CDR3: CASSPRDRDYEQFF. The CDR3 region has the DNA TGTGCCAGCTCACCACGGGACAGGGATTATGAGCAGTTCTTC.

The chain has TRBV12-5 and TRBJ2-5; 7 bases map to TRBD2. The trim removed 2 bases at V and 5 bases at J, leaving 17 bases unmatched. Germline V gives CDR1 LGHNT, CDR2 FRNRAP. This CDR3 region has 18 residues. CDR3 nucleotide sequence: TGTGCTAGTGGTTTGCTCCCCGGGGGGTCTTCCCACGGGGAGACCCAGTACTTC. As protein: CASGLLPGGSSHGETQYF.

The V gene is TRBV10-2, the J gene TRBJ1-2; the D is unclear. The V gene lost 2 bases and the J gene lost 4 bases, with 11 bases spanning the gap. The CDR3 loop spans 14 amino acids. Germline CDR1 is WSHSY and CDR2 is SAAADI. CDR3 coding DNA: TGCGCCAGCAGTGAGGGTACAGCCGGCTATGGCTACACCTTC. This translates into CASSEGTAGYGYTF.

The chain combines TRBV7-8 with TRBJ2-7; TRBD1 aligns across 12 bases. V lost 5 bases to trimming and J lost 2 bases; unmatched junction nucleotides: 4. The V gene's germline CDR1 is SGHVS and CDR2 FQNEAQ. The CDR3 loop spans 15 amino acids. The CDR3 protein is CASSGDRGQPYEQYF. The CDR3, as DNA: TGTGCCAGCAGCGGGGACAGGGGGCAGCCCTACGAGCAGTACTTC.

V and J are TRBV4-2 and TRBJ2-6, with a tentative D call TRBD1 (6 bases). The CDR3 contains 14 residues. Germline loops: CDR1 LGHNA, CDR2 YNFKEQ. V lost 5 bases, J lost 4 bases, and 9 bases lay in between. CDR3 sequence: CASSNGQGANVLTF. The CDR3 region has the DNA TGTGCCAGCAGCAACGGACAGGGGGCCAACGTCCTGACTTTC.

V is TRBV29-1 and J is TRBJ1-1; 9 bases line up with TRBD1. With V trimmed by 4 bases and J by 0 bases, 3 bases remained unmatched. The CDR3 is made up of 14 amino acids. Germline lookup yields CDR1 SQVTM and CDR2 ANQGSEA. The CDR3 protein is CSVGTGVMNTEAFF. CDR3 sequence (DNA): TGCAGCGTTGGGACAGGGGTTATGAACACTGAAGCTTTCTTT.

The sample holds a few counts of this clone. The V call is TRBV19, the J call TRBJ1-1; 8 nucleotides align to TRBD1. Germline V CDR1 and CDR2: LNHDA, SQIVND (reference sequence). V dropped 7 bases and J dropped 1; count of bases not matched to a gene: 8. The CDR3 totals 15 residues. The CDR3 reads CASKVGQGENTEAFF. The CDR3 nucleotides read TGTGCCAGTAAGGTCGGACAGGGCGAGAACACTGAAGCTTTCTTT.

Notes on this clone: Other nucleotide sequences in the sample specify the same CDR3. The genes are TRBV27 and TRBJ2-7, with 8 bases matching TRBD1. The CDR3 runs to 15 residues. V shed 2 bases, J shed 0 bases, and the junction held 3 bases outside the gene matches. CDR1 is MNHEY and CDR2 is SMNVEV in the germline V gene (reference sequence). In nucleotides, the CDR3 is TGTGCCAGCAGTTTAGTTGGGACAGGCTCCTACGAGCAGTACTTC. It translates to CASSLVGTGSYEQYF.

The chain combines TRBV15 with TRBJ1-3; maybe TRBD1 (6 bases). The CDR3 runs to 17 residues. V shed 2 bases and J shed 0 bases, with 14 bases lying between them. Germline V gene data show CDR1 as LNHNV and CDR2 as YYDKDF (reference sequence). The CDR3 DNA follows: TGTGCCACCAGCAGAAAAAAGGGGACAAGCTCTGGAAACACCATATATTTT. Residues: CATSRKKGTSSGNTIYF. The full variable domain, in which reference TRBV15 and TRBJ1-3 provide the parts outside the CDR3, is DAMVIQNPRYQVTQFGKPVTLSCSQTLNHNVMYWYQQKSSQAPKLLFHYYDKDFNNEADTPDNFQSRRPNTSFCFLDIRSPGLGDTAMYLCATSRKKGTSSGNTIYFGEGSWLTVV.

The chain combines TRBV14 with TRBJ2-6; D not resolved. This CDR3 comprises 17 residues. Germline V gene sequence: CDR1 SGHDN, CDR2 FVKESK. Trimming stripped 0 bases from V and 0 bases from J, with 9 bases between. CDR3 DNA sequence: TGTGCCAGCAGCCAAGACTTACCTAGCTCTGGGGCCAACGTCCTGACTTTC. Amino acid sequence: CASSQDLPSSGANVLTF. Variable domain in full (rest from reference TRBV14 and TRBJ2-6): EAGVTQFPSHSVIEKGQTVTLRCDPISGHDNLYWYRRVMGKEIKFLLHFVKESKQDESGMPNNRFLAERTGGTYSTLKVQPAELEDSGVYFCASSQDLPSSGANVLTFGAGSRLTVL.

This chain joins TRBV3-1 (or the pseudogene TRBV3-2) and TRBJ1-6; 9 nucleotides agree with TRBD1. Germline CDR1 LGHDT, CDR2 YNNKEL (reference sequence). J lost 6 bases, V lost 0 bases, and 15 bases had no gene match. The CDR3 has 20 amino acids. For the CDR3, the DNA is TGTGCCAGCAGCCAAGATCCCGCCCTTACAGGGGGCGTTTTTAATTCACCCCTCCACTTT. Amino acid sequence: CASSQDPALTGGVFNSPLHF.

The chain employs TRBV20-1 and TRBJ1-1; maybe TRBD1 (5 bases). CDR1 DFQATT and CDR2 SNEGSKA come from the germline V gene (reference sequence). V was trimmed by 3 bases and J by 5 bases, leaving 16 bases between them. The CDR3 is 14 amino acids. Here the CDR3 reads CSASRAGFETEAFF. In nucleotides, the CDR3 is TGCAGTGCTAGTCGTGCAGGGTTTGAGACTGAAGCTTTCTTT.